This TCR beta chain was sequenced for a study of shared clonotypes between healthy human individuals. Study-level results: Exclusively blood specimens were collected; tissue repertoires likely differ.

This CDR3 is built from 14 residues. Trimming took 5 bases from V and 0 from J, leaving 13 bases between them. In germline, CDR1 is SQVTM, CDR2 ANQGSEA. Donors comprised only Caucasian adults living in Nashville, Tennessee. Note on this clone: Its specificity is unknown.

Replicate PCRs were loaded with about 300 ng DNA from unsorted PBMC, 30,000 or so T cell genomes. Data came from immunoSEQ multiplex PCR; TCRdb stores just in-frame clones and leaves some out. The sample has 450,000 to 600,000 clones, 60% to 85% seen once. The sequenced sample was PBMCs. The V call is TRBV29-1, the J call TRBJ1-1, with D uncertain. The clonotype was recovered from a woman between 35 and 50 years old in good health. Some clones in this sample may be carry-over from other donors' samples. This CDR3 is CSVTREGMNTEAFF. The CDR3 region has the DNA TGCAGCGTTACGCGGGAGGGTATGAACACTGAAGCTTTCTTT.